This TCR beta chain comes out of a study of cytomegalovirus exposure and HLA in healthy donors. The PCR employed 60 Vbeta primers together with 13 Jbeta primers. Generated by immunoSEQ multiplex PCR, the TCRdb table keeps only in-frame clones and is missing some. The repertoire holds about 180,000 clones, roughly 80% seen once, with about 2.4% in the top ten. Findings and caveats of the study: The CMV antigen specificity of a few CMV-associated chains was confirmed through in vitro analysis. A missense DCLRE1C variant was associated with V- and J-gene trimming of TCR beta chains in a later analysis, and an independent cohort replicated the association.

Turning to this clone: Its antigen is currently unknown.

The CDR3 runs 15 residues. V was clipped by 0 bases and J by 3 bases; unmatched bases: 4. Germline assignment: CDR1 SGDLS and CDR2 YYNGEE. The rearrangement uses TRBV9 and TRBJ2-7; 9 positions agree with TRBD2. The receptor was isolated from a man aged 55-75 years in good health and CMV-seronegative. Sequenced input: PBMCs. CDR3 residues: CASSVGNSGSYEQYF. DNA of the CDR3: TGTGCCAGCAGCGTAGGAAATAGCGGGAGCTACGAGCAGTACTTC.